One and the same sample provided the 10 T cell receptor beta chains below, sequenced in a study of response to subunit inactivated influenza vaccine. TCRdb ran MiXCR on the RT-PCR reads and lists one entry per CDR3 protein. The sample comprises some 540,000 distinct CDR3 sequences, under 25% of which are singletons, and approximately 3% rests with the top ten. The sample was also linked to a second study, of T cells expressing NK-cell markers. This second study notes: TCR beta libraries carry UMIs added by 5'RACE template switching.

This specimen was CD4+ T cells sorted from PBMCs, taken 11 to 12 days after vaccination. The source of these receptors is a man in his fifties who received an inactivated influenza vaccine.

V usage is TRBV3-1 and J usage is TRBJ2-5; 8 positions match TRBD2. The CDR3 totals 12 residues. With 8 bases clipped from V and 7 bases from J, the junction kept 6 bases outside the gene matches. In germline, CDR1 is LGHDT, CDR2 YNNKEL (reference sequence). In DNA form, the CDR3 reads TGTGCCAGCTCCCGGGAGGGCCGGACCCAGTACTTC. Its translation is CASSREGRTQYF.

This clonotype was recorded a few times. CDR3 loop: CSGRRGSYEQYF. The CDR3 bases are TGCAGCGGGCGGCGGGGCTCCTACGAGCAGTACTTC. The chain uses TRBV29-1 and TRBJ2-7, with D possibly TRBD2 on 6 matching bases. Germline loops: CDR1 SQVTM, CDR2 ANQGSEA. CDR3 length equals 12 residues. The V and J ends lost 7 bases and 0 bases respectively, with 10 bases between them.

This chain joins TRBV6-2 or TRBV6-3 and TRBJ2-5, with D perhaps TRBD1 (5 bases). In germline, CDR1 is MNHEY, CDR2 SVGEGT. The CDR3 contains 13 residues. The CDR3 bases are TGTCCCACCACGGACACCTTCCAAGAGACCCAGTACTTC. Translation: CPTTDTFQETQYF.

This clonotype turned up a few times. The chain employs TRBV18 and TRBJ2-1; D not certain. V lost 1 base to trimming and J lost 7 bases, with 5 bases between them. The CDR3 runs to 12 residues. Germline lookup yields CDR1 KGHSH and CDR2 LQKENI. The CDR3 nucleotides are TGTGCCAGCTCACCACTTCGTAATGAGCAGTTCTTC. It encodes CASSPLRNEQFF.

This clonotype appeared a few times. CDR3 in amino acids: CASSLGAGNFNEQFF. The CDR3 coding sequence is TGTGCCAGCAGCTTAGGCGCAGGGAATTTCAATGAGCAGTTCTTC. The chain uses TRBV7-2 and TRBJ2-1; D perhaps matches TRBD1 (5 bases). CDR1 is SGHTA, CDR2 FQGNSA, per germline. The CDR3 is made up of 15 amino acids. With 1 base removed from V and 6 bases from J, the gap between germline ends came to 13 bases. The full variable domain, in which reference TRBV7-2 and TRBJ2-1 provide the parts outside the CDR3, is GAGVSQSPSNKVTEKGKDVELRCDPISGHTALYWYRQSLGQGLEFLIYFQGNSAPDKSGLPSDRFSAERTGGSVSTLTIQRTQQEDSAVYLCASSLGAGNFNEQFFGPGTRLTVL.

This clonotype was detected many times. This chain joins TRBV12-3 or TRBV12-4 and TRBJ1-5; unclear D gene. V lost 6 bases and J 0 bases, leaving 6 bases between the germline ends. The CDR3 length is 13 residues. The CDR3 DNA reads TGTGCCAGCAGCTTCGGTAGCAATCAGCCCCAGCATTTT. Translation gives CASSFGSNQPQHF.

This clonotype was observed a handful of times. The chain has TRBV5-1 and TRBJ2-3; 8 bases map to TRBD1. CDR3 length equals 15 residues. CDR1 is SGHRS, CDR2 YFSETQ, per germline. V trimming: 4 bases; J trimming: 6 bases; junction bases outside the gene matches: 10. CDR3 region: CASSRQGSLGDTQYF. CDR3 in DNA: TGCGCCAGCAGCCGACAGGGGTCCCTGGGGGATACGCAGTATTTT. The entire variable domain, with the rest obtained from reference TRBV5-1 and TRBJ2-3, is as follows: KAGVTQTPRYLIKTRGQQVTLSCSPISGHRSVSWYQQTPGQGLQFLFEYFSETQRNKGNFPGRFSGRQFSNSRSEMNVSTLELGDSALYLCASSRQGSLGDTQYFGPGTRLTVL.

The chain recombines TRBV6-5 with TRBJ1-2; D may be TRBD1 (6 bases). V was shortened by 4 bases and J by 6 bases, with 12 bases between the two germline ends. CDR3 length: 13 residues. Germline V gene data show CDR1 as MNHEY and CDR2 as SVGAGI. Here the CDR3 reads CASSLGGFDGYTF. In DNA form, the CDR3 reads TGTGCCAGCAGTTTAGGGGGTTTCGATGGCTACACCTTC.

The chain has TRBV24-1 and TRBJ2-3, with a possible D match to TRBD2 (6 bases). The germline V gene encodes CDR1 KGHDR and CDR2 SFDVKD. This CDR3 spans 16 amino acids. The V end was cut by 0 bases, the J end by 1 base, with 10 bases between. CDR3 amino acids: CATSDLSTSRTDTQYF. The CDR3, as DNA: TGTGCCACCAGTGATTTGAGCACTAGCCGCACAGATACGCAGTATTTT.

This clonotype was observed at least ten times. J is TRBJ2-3 and V is TRBV28, with 7 nucleotides matching TRBD1. This CDR3 has 12 amino acids. Germline CDR1 MDHEN, CDR2 SYDVKM. Losses at the gene ends were 4 bases for V and 15 bases for J; bases not matched to a gene: 10. The chain's CDR3 is CASSSEGARVYF. The CDR3 DNA is TGTGCCAGCAGTTCAGAGGGGGCGCGGGTCTATTTT.